Included here is one TCR beta chain sequence, with context. Its antigen is not yet known. Per-base qualities were not stored, and no clone one base away is much larger. CDR1 and CDR2, looked up from the germline V gene, are LGHNA and YNFKEQ. The CDR3 contains 15 residues, cysteine and phenylalanine counted. Just the 45-base CDR3 DNA is kept, in frame starting at base 1. V is pared back by 1 base and J by 4 bases, with 13 bases lying between the germline termini. TCRbeta CDR3 regions were amplified from genomic DNA using the immunoSEQ Assay, a bias-controlled multiplex PCR. In the paper's pipeline: Within the assay, amplification of reference gene primers was used to estimate how many nucleated cells each sample contained. Sequence reads were collapsed and filtered to measure the absolute abundance of every unique TCRbeta CDR3 rearrangement. For each sample, productive Simpson clonality was calculated by taking the square root of Simpson's diversity index across productive rearrangements. TCRdb took this table from immuneACCESS and kept in-frame rearrangements with V and J called. Such tables lack part of the clones; where checked against another copy, unresolved V genes explain under half of the gap, and the rest is unexplained. V and J calls and clone size are those listed in that table; D and trimming were worked out from the DNA. The sample has roughly 380,000 clones on record, about four fifths of them singletons. About 1.2% of the sample is held by the ten biggest clonotypes.

This sample is drawn from a study of blood T cell repertoires in COVID-19 (dated by TCRdb to 2020 to 2021). In terms of the full investigation: The collaborator samples originated in the United States, Italy and Spain and spanned the acute and convalescent phases of COVID-19. The material from the prospective study consisted of cDNA or gDNA derived from T cells, B-cell-depleted T cells, or PBMCs. Deeply sampled blood TCRbeta repertoires from subjects exposed to, actively infected with, or recovered from COVID-19 were included in the dataset. Sample metadata almost always included a de-identified subject ID, COVID-19 status, age in years and sex. The samples were drawn from the first 160 participants of the ongoing ImmuneRACE study and from 1,254 subjects provided by 6 global collaborators. The repertoires were released in a freely available public database intended as a resource for research on the immune response to SARS-CoV-2. Where available, HLA class I and class II types were taken from metadata supplied by the sample provider and were not determined by assay-based typing. What the authors observed across the whole study: The quantity of clinical and demographic metadata differed by source and by participant and was supplied without curation.

Whole blood was collected in K2EDTA tubes by collaborating institutions according to the institutions' own protocols. For TCRbeta analysis, collaborators shipped samples in one of three forms: frozen whole blood, isolated PBMCs, or DNA extracted from either of those sample types. The receptor chain draws on TRBV4-2 and TRBJ1-2; too little of a D gene remains to name it. Input material: peripheral blood. This clonotype was obtained from a human donor with acute or convalescent COVID-19. The donor label of this sample is uncertain. CDR3 region: CASSQGRRHSYGYTF. In nucleotides, the sequence is TGTGCCAGCAGCCAAGGACGGAGGCACTCCTATGGCTACACCTTC.